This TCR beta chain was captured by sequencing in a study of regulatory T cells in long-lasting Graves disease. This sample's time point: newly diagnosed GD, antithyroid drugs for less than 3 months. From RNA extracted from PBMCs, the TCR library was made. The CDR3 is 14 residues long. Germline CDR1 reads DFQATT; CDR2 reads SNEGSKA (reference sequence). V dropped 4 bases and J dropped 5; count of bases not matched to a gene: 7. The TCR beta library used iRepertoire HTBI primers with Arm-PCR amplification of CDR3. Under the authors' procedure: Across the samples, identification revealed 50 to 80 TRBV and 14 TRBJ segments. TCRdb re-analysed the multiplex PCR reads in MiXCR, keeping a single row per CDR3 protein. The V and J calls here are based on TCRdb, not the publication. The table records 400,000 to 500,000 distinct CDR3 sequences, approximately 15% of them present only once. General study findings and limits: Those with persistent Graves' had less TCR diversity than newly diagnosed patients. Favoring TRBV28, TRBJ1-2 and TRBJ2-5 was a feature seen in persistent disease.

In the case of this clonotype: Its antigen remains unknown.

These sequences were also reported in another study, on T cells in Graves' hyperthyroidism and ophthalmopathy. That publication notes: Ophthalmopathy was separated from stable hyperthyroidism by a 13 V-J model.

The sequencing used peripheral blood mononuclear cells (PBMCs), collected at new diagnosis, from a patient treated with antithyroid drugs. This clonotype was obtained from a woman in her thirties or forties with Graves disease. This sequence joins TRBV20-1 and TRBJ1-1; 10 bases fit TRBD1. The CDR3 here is CSANRGQGYTEAFF. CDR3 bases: TGCAGTGCTAACAGGGGACAGGGGTATACTGAAGCTTTCTTT.